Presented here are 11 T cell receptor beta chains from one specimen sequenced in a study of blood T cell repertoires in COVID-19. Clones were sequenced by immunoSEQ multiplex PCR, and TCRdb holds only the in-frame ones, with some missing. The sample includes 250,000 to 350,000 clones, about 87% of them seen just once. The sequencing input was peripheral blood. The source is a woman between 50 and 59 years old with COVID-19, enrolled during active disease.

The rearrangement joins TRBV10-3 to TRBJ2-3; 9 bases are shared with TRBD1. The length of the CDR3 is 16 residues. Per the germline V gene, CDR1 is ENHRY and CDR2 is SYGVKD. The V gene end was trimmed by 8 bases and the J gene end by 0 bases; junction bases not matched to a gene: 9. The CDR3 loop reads CAIGTGWGTSTDTQYF. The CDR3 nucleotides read TGTGCCATCGGGACAGGGTGGGGGACTAGCACAGATACGCAGTATTTT.

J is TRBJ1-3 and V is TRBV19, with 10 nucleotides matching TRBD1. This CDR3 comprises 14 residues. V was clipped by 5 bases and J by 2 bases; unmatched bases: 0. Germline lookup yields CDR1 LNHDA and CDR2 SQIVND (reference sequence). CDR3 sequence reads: CASSGQGAGNTIYF. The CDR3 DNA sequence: TGTGCCAGTAGTGGACAGGGGGCTGGAAACACCATATATTTT.

CDR3 bases: TGTGCCAGCAGCCTGAGGGGGCCCCCGACAGGTCGGCAAGAGACCCAGTACTTC. It translates to CASSLRGPPTGRQETQYF. This chain links TRBV7-3 with TRBJ2-5; 7 positions agree with TRBD1. The CDR3 is 18 residues long. Trimming cost V 5 bases and J 2 bases; bases outside gene matches: 17. CDR1 and CDR2 (germline): SGHTA, FQGTGA.

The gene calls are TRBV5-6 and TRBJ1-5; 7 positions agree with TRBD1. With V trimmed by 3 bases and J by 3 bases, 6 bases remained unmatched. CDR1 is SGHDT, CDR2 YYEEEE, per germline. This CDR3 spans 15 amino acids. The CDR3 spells CASSCPGTVNQPQHF. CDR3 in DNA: TGTGCCAGCAGCTGCCCCGGGACAGTCAATCAGCCCCAGCATTTT.

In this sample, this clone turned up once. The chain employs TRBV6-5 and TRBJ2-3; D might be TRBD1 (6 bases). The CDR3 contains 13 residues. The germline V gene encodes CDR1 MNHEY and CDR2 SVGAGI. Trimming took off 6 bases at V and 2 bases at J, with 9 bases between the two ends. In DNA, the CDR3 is TGTGCCAGCAGAAGGACAGTCACAGATACGCAGTATTTT. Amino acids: CASRRTVTDTQYF.

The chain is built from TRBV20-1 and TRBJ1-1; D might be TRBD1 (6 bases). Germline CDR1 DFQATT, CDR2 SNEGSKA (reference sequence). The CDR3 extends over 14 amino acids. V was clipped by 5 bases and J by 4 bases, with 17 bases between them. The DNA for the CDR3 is TGCAGTGCTCGTGGGGGGGCGGGAGGCACTGAAGCTTTCTTT. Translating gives CSARGGAGGTEAFF.

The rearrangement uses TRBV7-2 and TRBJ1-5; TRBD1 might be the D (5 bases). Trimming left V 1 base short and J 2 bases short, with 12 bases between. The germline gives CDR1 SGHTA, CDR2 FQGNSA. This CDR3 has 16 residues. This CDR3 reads CASSLVAGGGNQPQHF. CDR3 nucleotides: TGTGCCAGCAGCTTAGTCGCGGGGGGAGGCAATCAGCCCCAGCATTTT.

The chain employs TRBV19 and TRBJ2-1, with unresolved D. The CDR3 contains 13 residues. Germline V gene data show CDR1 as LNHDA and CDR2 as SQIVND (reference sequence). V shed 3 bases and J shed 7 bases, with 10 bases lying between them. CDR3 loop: CASSISLLNEQFF. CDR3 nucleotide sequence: TGTGCCAGTAGTATTAGCCTACTTAATGAGCAGTTCTTC.

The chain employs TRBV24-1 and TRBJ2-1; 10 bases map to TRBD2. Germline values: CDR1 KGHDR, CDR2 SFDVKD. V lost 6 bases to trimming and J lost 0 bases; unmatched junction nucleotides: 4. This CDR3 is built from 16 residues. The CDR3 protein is CATSYGLAASYNEQFF. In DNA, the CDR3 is TGTGCCACCAGTTACGGACTAGCGGCCTCCTACAATGAGCAGTTCTTC.

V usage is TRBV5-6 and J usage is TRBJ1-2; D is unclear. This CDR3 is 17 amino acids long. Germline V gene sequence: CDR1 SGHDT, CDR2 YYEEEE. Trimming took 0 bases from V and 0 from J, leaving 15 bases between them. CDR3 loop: CASSLGLSAIANYGYTF. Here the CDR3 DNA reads TGTGCCAGCAGCTTGGGACTGTCGGCAATCGCTAACTATGGCTACACCTTC.

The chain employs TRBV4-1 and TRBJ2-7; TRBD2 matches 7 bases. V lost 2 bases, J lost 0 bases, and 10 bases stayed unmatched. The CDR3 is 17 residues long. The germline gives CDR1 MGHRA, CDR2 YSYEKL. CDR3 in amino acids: CASSQSVAGVSSYEQYF. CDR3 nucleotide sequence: TGCGCCAGCAGCCAATCCGTAGCGGGCGTAAGCTCCTACGAGCAGTACTTC.